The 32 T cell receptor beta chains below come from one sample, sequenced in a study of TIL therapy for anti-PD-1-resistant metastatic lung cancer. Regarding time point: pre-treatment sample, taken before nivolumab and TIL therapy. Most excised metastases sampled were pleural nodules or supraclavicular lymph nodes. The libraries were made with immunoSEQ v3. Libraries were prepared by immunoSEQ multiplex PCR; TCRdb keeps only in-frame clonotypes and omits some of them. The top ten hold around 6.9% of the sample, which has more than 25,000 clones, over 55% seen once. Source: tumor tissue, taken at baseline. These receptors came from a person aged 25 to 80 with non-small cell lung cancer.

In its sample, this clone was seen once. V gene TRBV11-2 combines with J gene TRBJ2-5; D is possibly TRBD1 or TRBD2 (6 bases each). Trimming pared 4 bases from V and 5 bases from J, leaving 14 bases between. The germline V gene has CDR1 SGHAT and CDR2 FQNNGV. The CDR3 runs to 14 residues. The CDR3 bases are TGTGCCAGCAGCTCAACGGGGGCCCGCGAGACCCAGTACTTC. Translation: CASSSTGARETQYF. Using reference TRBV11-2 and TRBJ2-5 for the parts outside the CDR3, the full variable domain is EAGVAQSPRYKIIEKRQSVAFWCNPISGHATLYWYQQILGQGPKLLIQFQNNGVVDDSQLPKDRFSAERLKGVDSTLKIQPAKLEDSAVYLCASSSTGARETQYFGPGTRLLVL.

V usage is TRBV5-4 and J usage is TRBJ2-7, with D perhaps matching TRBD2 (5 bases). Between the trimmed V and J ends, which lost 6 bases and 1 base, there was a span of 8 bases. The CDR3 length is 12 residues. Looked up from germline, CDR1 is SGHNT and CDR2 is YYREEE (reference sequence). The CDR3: CASKDSSYEQYF. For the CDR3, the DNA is TGTGCCAGCAAGGACTCATCCTACGAGCAGTACTTC.

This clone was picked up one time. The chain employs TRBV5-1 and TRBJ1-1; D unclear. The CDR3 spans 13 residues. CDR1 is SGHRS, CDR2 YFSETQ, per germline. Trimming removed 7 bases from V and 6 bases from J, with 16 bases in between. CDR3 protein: CASAFESDAEAFF. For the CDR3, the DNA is TGCGCCAGCGCGTTCGAATCGGATGCTGAAGCTTTCTTT.

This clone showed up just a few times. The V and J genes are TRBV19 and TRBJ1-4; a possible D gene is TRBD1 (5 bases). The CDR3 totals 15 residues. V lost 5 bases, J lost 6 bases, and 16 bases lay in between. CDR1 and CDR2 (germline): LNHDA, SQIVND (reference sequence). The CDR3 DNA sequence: TGTGCCAGTAGTCGCTCGGGGGTTTACGATGAAAAACTGTTTTTT. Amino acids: CASSRSGVYDEKLFF.

The DNA for the CDR3 is TGTGCCAGCAGCACTGGACAGGGGGCGCGGTATGGCTACACCTTC. It is translated as CASSTGQGARYGYTF. The chain recombines TRBV9 with TRBJ1-2; 11 bases agree with TRBD1. Germline V gene data show CDR1 as SGDLS and CDR2 as YYNGEE. The ends lost 4 bases at V and 5 bases at J; junction bases unmatched: 7. This CDR3 has 15 amino acids.

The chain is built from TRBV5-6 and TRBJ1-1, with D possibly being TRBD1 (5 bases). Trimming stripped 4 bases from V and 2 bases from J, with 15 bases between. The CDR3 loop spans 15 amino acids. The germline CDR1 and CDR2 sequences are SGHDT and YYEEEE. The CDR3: CASSRTVGGNTEAFF. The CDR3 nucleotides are TGTGCCAGCAGCCGGACCGTCGGGGGAAACACTGAAGCTTTCTTT.

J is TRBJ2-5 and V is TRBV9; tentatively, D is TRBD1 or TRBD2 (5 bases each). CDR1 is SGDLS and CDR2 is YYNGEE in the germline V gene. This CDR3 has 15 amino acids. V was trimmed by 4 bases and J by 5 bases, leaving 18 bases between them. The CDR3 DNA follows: TGTGCCAGCAGCCGCGGCCCAGGGAGAGGGGAGACCCAGTACTTC. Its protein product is CASSRGPGRGETQYF.

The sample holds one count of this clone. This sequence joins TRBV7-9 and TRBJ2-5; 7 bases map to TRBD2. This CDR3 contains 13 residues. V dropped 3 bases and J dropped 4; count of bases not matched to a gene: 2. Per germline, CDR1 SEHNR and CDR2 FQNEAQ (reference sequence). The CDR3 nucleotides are TGTGCCAGCAGCTTTCCGGGGGGAGAGACCCAGTACTTC. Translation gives CASSFPGGETQYF.

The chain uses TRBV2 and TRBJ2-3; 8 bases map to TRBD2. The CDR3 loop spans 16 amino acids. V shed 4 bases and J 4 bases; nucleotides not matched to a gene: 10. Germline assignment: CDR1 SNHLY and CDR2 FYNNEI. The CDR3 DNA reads TGTGCCAGCAGTGCACGGACTAGCAGATCCCCAGATACGCAGTATTTT. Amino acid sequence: CASSARTSRSPDTQYF.

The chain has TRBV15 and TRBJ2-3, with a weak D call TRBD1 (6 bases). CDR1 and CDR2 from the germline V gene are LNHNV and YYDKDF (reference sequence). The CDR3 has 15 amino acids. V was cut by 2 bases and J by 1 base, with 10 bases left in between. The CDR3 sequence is CATSRHRTGTDTQYF. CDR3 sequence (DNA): TGTGCCACCAGCAGACACCGGACAGGCACAGATACGCAGTATTTT.

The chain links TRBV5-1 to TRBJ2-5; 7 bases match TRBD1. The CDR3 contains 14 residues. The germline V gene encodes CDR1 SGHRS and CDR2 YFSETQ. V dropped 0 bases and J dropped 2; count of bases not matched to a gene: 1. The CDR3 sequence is CASSLVGQQETQYF. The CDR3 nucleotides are TGCGCCAGCAGCTTGGTGGGACAGCAAGAGACCCAGTACTTC.

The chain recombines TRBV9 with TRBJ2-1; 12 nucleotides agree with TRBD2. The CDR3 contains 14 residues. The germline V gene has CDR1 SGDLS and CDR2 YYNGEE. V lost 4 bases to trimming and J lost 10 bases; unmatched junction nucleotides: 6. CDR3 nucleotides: TGTGCCAGCAGCCCGTGGACTAGCGGGGACGAGCAGTTCTTC. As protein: CASSPWTSGDEQFF. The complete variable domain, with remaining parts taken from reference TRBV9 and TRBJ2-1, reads DSGVTQTPKHLITATGQRVTLRCSPRSGDLSVYWYQQSLDQGLQFLIQYYNGEERAKGNILERFSAQQFPDLHSELNLSSLELGDSALYFCASSPWTSGDEQFFGPGTRLTVL.

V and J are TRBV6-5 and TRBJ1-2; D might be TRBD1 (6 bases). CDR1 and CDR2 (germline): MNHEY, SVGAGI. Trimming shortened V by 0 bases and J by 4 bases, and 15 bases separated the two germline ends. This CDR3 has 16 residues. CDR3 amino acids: CASSYSSGAGFYGYTF. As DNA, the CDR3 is TGTGCCAGCAGTTACTCCTCAGGGGCGGGGTTCTATGGCTACACCTTC.

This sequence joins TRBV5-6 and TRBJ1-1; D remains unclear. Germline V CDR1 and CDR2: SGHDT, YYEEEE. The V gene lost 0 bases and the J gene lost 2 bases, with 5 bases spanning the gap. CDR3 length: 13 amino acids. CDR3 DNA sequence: TGTGCCAGCAGCTTGGGGGGAAACACTGAAGCTTTCTTT. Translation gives CASSLGGNTEAFF.

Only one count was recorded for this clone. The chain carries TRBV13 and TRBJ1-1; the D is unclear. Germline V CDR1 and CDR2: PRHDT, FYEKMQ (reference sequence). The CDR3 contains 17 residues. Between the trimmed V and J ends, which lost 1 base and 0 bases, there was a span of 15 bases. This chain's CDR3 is CASSLDPMGSMNTEAFF. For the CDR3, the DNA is TGTGCCAGCAGCTTAGACCCTATGGGTTCCATGAACACTGAAGCTTTCTTT.

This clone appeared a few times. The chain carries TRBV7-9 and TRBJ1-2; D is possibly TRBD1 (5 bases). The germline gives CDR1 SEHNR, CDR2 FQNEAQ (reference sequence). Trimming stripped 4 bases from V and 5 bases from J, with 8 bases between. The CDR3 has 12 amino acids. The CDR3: CASSSTVYGYTF. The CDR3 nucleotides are TGTGCCAGCAGCTCGACAGTATATGGCTACACCTTC.

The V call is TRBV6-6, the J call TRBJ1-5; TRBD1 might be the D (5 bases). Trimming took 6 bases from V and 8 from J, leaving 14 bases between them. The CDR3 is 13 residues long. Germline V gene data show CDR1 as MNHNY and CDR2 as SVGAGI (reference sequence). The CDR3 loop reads CASSESGGKPQHF. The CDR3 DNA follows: TGTGCCAGCAGCGAGAGCGGGGGGAAGCCCCAGCATTTT.

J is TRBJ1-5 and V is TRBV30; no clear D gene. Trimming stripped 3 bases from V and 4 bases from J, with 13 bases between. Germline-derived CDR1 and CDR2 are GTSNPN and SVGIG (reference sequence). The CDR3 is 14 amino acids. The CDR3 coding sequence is TGTGCCTGGAGATGGCCCGGCCAGAATCAGCCCCAGCATTTT. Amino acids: CAWRWPGQNQPQHF. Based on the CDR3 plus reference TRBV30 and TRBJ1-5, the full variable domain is SQTIHQWPATLVQPVGSPLSLECTVEGTSNPNLYWYRQAAGRGLQLLFYSVGIGQISSEVPQNLSASRPQDRQFILSSKKLLLSDSGFYLCAWRWPGQNQPQHFGDGTRLSIL.

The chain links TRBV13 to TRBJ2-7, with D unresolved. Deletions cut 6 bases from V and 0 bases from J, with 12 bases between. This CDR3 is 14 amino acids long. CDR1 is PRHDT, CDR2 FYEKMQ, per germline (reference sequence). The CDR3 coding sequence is TGTGCCAGCAGTCTAATACTGGACTCCTACGAGCAGTACTTC. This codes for CASSLILDSYEQYF.

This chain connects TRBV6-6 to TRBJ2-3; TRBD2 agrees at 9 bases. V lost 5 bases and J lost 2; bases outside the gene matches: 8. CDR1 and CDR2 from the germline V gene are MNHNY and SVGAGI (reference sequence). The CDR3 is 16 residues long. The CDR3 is CASSPPLAGNTDTQYF. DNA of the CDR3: TGTGCCAGCAGTCCACCTCTAGCGGGGAACACAGATACGCAGTATTTT.

Here the CDR3 DNA reads TGCGCCAGCCGCCAGGAAGAGGGAGCAGATACGCAGTATTTT. Translating gives CASRQEEGADTQYF. This chain connects TRBV5-1 to TRBJ2-3; weak D call: TRBD2 (5 bases). The CDR3 runs 14 residues. CDR1 is SGHRS, CDR2 YFSETQ, per germline. Between the trimmed V and J ends, which lost 7 bases and 4 bases, there was a span of 16 bases. Looking up the rest from reference TRBV5-1 and TRBJ2-3 gives the full variable domain: KAGVTQTPRYLIKTRGQQVTLSCSPISGHRSVSWYQQTPGQGLQFLFEYFSETQRNKGNFPGRFSGRQFSNSRSEMNVSTLELGDSALYLCASRQEEGADTQYFGPGTRLTVL.

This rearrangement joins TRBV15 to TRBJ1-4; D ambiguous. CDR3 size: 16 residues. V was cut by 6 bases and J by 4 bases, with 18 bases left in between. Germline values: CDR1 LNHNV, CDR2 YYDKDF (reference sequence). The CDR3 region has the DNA TGTGCCACCAGTACCATACCTTGGGGAGTTAATGAAAAACTGTTTTTT. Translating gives CATSTIPWGVNEKLFF.

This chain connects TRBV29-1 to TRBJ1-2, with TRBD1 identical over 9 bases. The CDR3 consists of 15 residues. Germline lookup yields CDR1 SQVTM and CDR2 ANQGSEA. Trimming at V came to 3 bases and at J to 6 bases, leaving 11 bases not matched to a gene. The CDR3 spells CSVDNRGRGSNGYTF. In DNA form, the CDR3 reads TGCAGCGTTGACAACAGGGGGCGAGGTTCGAATGGCTACACCTTC.

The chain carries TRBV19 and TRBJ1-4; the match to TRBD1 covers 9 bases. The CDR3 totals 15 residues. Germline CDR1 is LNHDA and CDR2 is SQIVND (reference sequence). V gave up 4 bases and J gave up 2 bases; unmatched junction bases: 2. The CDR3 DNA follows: TGTGCCAGTAGTACCGGGACAGGGACTAATGAAAAACTGTTTTTT. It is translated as CASSTGTGTNEKLFF.

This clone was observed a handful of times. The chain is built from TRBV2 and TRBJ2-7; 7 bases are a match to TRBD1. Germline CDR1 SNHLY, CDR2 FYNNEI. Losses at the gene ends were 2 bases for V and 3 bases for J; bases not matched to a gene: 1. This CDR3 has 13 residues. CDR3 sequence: CASSEQGVYEQYF. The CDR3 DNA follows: TGTGCCAGCAGTGAACAGGGGGTCTACGAGCAGTACTTC. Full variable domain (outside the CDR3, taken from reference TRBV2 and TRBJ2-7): EPEVTQTPSHQVTQMGQEVILRCVPISNHLYFYWYRQILGQKVEFLVSFYNNEISEKSEIFDDQFSVERPDGSNFTLKIRSTKLEDSAMYFCASSEQGVYEQYFGPGTRLTVT.

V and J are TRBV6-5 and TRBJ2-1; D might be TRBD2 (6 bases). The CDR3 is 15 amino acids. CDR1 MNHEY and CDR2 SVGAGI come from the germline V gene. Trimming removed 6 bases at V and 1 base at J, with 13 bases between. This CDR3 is CASRAISGSYNEQFF. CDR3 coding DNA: TGTGCCAGCAGGGCAATTAGCGGATCCTACAATGAGCAGTTCTTC.

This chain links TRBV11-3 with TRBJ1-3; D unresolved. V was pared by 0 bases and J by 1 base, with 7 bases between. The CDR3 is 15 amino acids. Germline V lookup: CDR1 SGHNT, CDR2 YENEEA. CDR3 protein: CASSLEMGSGNTIYF. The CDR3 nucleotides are TGTGCCAGCAGCTTAGAGATGGGTTCTGGAAACACCATATATTTT. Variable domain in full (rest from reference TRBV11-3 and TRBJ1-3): EAGVVQSPRYKIIEKKQPVAFWCNPISGHNTLYWYLQNLGQGPELLIRYENEEAVDDSQLPKDRFSAERLKGVDSTLKIQPAELGDSAVYLCASSLEMGSGNTIYFGEGSWLTVV.

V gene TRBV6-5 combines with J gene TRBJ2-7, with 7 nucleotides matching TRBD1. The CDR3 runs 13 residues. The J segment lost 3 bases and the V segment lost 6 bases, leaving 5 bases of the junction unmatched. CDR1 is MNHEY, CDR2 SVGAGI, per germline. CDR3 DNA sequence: TGTGCCAGCAGCTCGGGACAGAGCTACGAGCAGTACTTC. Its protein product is CASSSGQSYEQYF.

The CDR3 loop is CASSVGGHQETQYF. CDR3 coding DNA: TGTGCCAGCAGTGTCGGGGGGCACCAAGAGACCCAGTACTTC. This chain uses TRBV6-1 with TRBJ2-5, with D perhaps matching TRBD2 (7 bases). Germline V gene sequence: CDR1 MNHNS, CDR2 SASEGT. The CDR3 extends over 14 amino acids. V gave up 4 bases and J gave up 0 bases, with 9 bases separating them.

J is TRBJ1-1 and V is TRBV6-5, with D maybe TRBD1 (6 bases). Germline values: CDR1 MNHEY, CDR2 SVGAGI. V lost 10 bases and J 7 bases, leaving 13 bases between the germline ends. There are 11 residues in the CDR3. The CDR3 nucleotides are TGTGCCACCAAAAAGGGGGTTGAAGCTTTCTTT. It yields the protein CATKKGVEAFF.

The CDR3 region has the DNA TGTGCCAGCAGCGTGGGGTCCGAGTCGGGCGAGCAGTACTTC. This translates into CASSVGSESGEQYF. The chain couples TRBV9 to TRBJ2-7; unclear D gene. This CDR3 spans 14 amino acids. CDR1 and CDR2 (germline): SGDLS, YYNGEE. Trimming left V 2 bases short and J 6 bases short, with 15 bases between.

CDR3 bases: TGTGCCAGCTCACCTCGACAGGGTTCAGGAAACACCATATATTTT. Translated: CASSPRQGSGNTIYF. This chain links TRBV18 with TRBJ1-3, with 7 bases matching TRBD1. CDR3 length: 15 amino acids. V shed 3 bases, J shed 4 bases, and the junction held 6 bases outside the gene matches. Germline V gene data show CDR1 as KGHSH and CDR2 as LQKENI.